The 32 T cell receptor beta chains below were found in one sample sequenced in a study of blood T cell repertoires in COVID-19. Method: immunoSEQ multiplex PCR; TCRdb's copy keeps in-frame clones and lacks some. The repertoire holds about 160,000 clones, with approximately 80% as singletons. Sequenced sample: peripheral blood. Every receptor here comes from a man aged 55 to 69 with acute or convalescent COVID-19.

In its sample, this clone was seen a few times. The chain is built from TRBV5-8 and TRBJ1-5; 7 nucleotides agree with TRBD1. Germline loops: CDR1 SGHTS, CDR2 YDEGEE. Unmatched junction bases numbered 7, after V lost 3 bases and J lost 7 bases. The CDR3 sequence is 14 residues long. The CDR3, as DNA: TGTGCCAGCAGCTCCAGGGGGGCTCGACAGCCCCAGCATTTT. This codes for CASSSRGARQPQHF. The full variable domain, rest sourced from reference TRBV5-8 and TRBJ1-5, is EAGVTQSPTHLIKTRGQQATLRCSPISGHTSVYWYQQALGLGLQFLLWYDEGEERNRGNFPPRFSGRQFPNYSSELNVNALELEDSALYLCASSSRGARQPQHFGDGTRLSIL.

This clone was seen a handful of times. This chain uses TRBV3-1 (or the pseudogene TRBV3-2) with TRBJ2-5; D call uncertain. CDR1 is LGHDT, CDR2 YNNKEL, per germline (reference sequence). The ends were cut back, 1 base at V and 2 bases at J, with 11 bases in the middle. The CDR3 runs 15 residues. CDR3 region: CASSQAVTAQETQYF. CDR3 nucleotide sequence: TGTGCCAGCAGCCAAGCCGTTACTGCACAAGAGACCCAGTACTTC.

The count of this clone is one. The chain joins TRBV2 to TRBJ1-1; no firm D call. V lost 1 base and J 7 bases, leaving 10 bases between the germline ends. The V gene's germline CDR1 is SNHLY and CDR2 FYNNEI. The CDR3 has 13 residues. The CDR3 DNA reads TGTGCCAGCAGTGAAGTAAGATCTAATGAAGCTTTCTTT. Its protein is CASSEVRSNEAFF.

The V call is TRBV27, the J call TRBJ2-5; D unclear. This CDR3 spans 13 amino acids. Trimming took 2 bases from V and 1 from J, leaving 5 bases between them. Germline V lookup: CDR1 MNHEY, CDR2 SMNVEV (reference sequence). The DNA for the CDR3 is TGTGCCAGCAGTTTACAATCCCAAGAGACCCAGTACTTC. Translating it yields CASSLQSQETQYF.

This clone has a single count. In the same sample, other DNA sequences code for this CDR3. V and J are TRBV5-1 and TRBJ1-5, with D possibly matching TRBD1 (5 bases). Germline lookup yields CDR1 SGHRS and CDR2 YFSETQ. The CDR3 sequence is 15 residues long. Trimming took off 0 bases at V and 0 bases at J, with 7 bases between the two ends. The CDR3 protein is CASSLVGGSNQPQHF. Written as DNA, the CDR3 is TGCGCCAGCAGCTTGGTGGGGGGTAGCAATCAGCCCCAGCATTTT. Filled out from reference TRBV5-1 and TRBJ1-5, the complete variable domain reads KAGVTQTPRYLIKTRGQQVTLSCSPISGHRSVSWYQQTPGQGLQFLFEYFSETQRNKGNFPGRFSGRQFSNSRSEMNVSTLELGDSALYLCASSLVGGSNQPQHFGDGTRLSIL.

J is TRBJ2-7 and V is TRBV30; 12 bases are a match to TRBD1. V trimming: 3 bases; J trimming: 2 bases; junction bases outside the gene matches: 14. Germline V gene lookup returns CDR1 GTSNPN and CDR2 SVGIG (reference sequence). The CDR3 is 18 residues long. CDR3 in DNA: TGTGCCTGGAGCCAAAGGAGGGGACAGGGGGCTGGAGCCTACGAGCAGTACTTC. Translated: CAWSQRRGQGAGAYEQYF.

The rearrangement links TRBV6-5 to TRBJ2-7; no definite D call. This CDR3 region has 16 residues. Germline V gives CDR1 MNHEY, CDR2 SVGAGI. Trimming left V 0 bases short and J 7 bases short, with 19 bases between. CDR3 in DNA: TGTGCCAGCAGTTACTCGAATTTGGCCAGCGATCGGGAGCAGTACTTC. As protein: CASSYSNLASDREQYF.

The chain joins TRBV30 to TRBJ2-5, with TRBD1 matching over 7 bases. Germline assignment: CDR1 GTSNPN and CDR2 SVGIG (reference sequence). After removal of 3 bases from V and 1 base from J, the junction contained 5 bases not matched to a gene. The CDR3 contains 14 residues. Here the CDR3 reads CAWSLQGRQETQYF. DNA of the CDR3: TGTGCCTGGAGCCTACAGGGGCGCCAAGAGACCCAGTACTTC.

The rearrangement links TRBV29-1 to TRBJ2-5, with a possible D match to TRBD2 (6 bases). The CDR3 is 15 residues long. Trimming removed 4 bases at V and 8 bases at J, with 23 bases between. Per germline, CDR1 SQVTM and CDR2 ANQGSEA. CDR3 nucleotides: TGCAGCGTTGGCAGCGCGGGGACGGCCGGTGGAACCCAGTACTTC. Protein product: CSVGSAGTAGGTQYF.

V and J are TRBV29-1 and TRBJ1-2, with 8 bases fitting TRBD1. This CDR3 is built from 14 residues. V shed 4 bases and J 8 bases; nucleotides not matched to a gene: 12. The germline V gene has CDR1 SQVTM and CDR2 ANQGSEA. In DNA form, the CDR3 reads TGCAGCGTTGGACACCAAAGCGGGACAGGCGGCTACACCTTC. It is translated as CSVGHQSGTGGYTF.

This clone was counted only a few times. The CDR3 DNA reads as TGTGCCAGCAGGAGGGGGGGCTCGGGACATTACACCTTC. It specifies CASRRGGSGHYTF. V is TRBV12-3 or TRBV12-4 and J is TRBJ1-2; possibly TRBD1 for D (6 bases). The V end lost 6 bases, the J end lost 11 bases, and 19 bases lay between the germline ends. The CDR3 totals 13 residues.

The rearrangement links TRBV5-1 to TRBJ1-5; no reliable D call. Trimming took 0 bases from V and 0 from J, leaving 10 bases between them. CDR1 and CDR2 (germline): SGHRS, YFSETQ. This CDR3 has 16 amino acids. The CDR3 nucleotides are TGCGCCAGCAGCTTGGCCGGAGATTATAGCAATCAGCCCCAGCATTTT. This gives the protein CASSLAGDYSNQPQHF.

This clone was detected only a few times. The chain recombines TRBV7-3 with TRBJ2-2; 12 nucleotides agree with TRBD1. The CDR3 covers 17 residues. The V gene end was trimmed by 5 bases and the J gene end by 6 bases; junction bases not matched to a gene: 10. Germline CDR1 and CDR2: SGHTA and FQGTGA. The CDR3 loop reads CASSLRDRGPGAGELFF. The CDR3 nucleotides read TGTGCCAGCAGCCTCCGGGACAGGGGGCCGGGCGCCGGGGAGCTGTTTTTT.

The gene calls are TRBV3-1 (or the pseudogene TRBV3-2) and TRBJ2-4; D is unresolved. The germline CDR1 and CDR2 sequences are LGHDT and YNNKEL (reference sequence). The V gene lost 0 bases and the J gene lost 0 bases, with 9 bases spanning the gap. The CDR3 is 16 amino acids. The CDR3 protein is CASSQEGSLAKNIQYF. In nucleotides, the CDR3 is TGTGCCAGCAGCCAAGAAGGTAGCCTAGCCAAAAACATTCAGTACTTC.

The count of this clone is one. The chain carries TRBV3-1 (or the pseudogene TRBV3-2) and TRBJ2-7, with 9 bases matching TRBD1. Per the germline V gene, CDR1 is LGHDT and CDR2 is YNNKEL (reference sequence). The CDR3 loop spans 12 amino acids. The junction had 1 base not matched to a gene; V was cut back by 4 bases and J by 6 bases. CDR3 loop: CASSPTGGEQYF. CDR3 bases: TGTGCCAGCAGCCCGACAGGGGGCGAGCAGTACTTC.

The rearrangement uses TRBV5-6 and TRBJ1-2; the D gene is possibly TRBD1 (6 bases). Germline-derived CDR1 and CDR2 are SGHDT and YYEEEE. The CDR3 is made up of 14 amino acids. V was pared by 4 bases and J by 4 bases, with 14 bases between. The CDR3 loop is CASSPQGESYGYTF. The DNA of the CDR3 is TGTGCCAGCAGCCCACAGGGAGAGAGCTATGGCTACACCTTC.

The CDR3 reads CASSPTSETQYF. The CDR3 bases are TGTGCCAGCTCCCCTACGTCAGAGACCCAGTACTTC. The V gene is TRBV18, the J gene TRBJ2-5; D ambiguous. CDR3 length: 12 amino acids. The V and J ends lost 6 bases and 4 bases respectively, with 9 bases between them. Germline-derived CDR1 and CDR2 are KGHSH and LQKENI. The full variable domain, rest sourced from reference TRBV18 and TRBJ2-5, is NAGVMQNPRHLVRRRGQEARLRCSPMKGHSHVYWYRQLPEEGLKFMVYLQKENIIDESGMPKERFSAEFPKEGPSILRIQQVVRGDSAAYFCASSPTSETQYFGPGTRLLVL.

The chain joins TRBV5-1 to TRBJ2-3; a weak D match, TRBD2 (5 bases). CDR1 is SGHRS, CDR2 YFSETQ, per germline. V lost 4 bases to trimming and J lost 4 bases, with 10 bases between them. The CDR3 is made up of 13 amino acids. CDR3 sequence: CASSLGLPDTQYF. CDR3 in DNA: TGCGCCAGCAGCCTAGGACTGCCAGATACGCAGTATTTT.

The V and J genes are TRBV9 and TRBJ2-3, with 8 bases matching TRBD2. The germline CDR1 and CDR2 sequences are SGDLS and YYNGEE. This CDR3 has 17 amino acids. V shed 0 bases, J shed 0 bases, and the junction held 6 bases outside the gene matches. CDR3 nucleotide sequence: TGTGCCAGCAGCGTAGTCGGGGGGGCCCCTAGCACAGATACGCAGTATTTT. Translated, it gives CASSVVGGAPSTDTQYF.

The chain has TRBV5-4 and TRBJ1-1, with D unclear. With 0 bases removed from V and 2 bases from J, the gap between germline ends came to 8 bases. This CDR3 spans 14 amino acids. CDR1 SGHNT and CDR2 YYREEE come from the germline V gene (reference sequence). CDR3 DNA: TGTGCCAGCAGCTTGGGAGGGTTTAACACTGAAGCTTTCTTT. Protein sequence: CASSLGGFNTEAFF.

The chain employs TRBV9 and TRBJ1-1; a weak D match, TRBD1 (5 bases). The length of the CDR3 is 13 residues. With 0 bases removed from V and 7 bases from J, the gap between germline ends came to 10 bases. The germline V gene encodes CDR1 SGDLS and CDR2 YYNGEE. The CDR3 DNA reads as TGTGCCAGCAGCGTAGGGGGCGACGGTGAAGCTTTCTTT. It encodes CASSVGGDGEAFF.

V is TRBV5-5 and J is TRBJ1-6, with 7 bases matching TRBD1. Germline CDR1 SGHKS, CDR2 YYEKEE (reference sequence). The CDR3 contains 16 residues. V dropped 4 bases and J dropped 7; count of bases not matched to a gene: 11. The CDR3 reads CASSAMTGSGNSPLHF. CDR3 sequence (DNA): TGTGCCAGCAGCGCGATGACAGGGTCTGGCAATTCACCCCTCCACTTT.

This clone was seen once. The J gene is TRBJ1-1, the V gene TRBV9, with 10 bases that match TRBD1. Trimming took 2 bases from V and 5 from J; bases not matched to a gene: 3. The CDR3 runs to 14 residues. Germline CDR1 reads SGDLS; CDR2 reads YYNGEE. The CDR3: CASSVGQGVTEAFF. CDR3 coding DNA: TGTGCCAGCAGCGTCGGACAGGGGGTGACTGAAGCTTTCTTT. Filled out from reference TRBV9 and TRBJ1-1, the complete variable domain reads DSGVTQTPKHLITATGQRVTLRCSPRSGDLSVYWYQQSLDQGLQFLIQYYNGEERAKGNILERFSAQQFPDLHSELNLSSLELGDSALYFCASSVGQGVTEAFFGQGTRLTVV.

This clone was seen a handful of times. As DNA, the CDR3 is TGCGCCAGCAGCGGGGGGCAGCACTACGAGCAGTACTTC. This sequence encodes CASSGGQHYEQYF. V and J are TRBV10-1 and TRBJ2-7, with D possibly TRBD2 on 7 matching bases. V was cut by 6 bases and J by 3 bases, with 12 bases left in between. From germline, CDR1 is WNHNN and CDR2 SYGVQD (reference sequence). CDR3 length: 13 amino acids.

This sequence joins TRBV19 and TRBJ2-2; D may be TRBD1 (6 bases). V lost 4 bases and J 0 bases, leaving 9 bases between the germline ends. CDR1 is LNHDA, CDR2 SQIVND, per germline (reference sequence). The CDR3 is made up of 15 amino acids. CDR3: CASSKDSTNTGELFF. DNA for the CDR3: TGTGCCAGTAGTAAGGACAGTACGAACACCGGGGAGCTGTTTTTT.

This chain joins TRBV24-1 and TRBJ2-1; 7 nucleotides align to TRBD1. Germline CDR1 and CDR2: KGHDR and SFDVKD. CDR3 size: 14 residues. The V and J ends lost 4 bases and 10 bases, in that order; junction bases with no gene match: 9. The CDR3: CATSDLTGLGEQFF. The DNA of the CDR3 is TGTGCCACCAGTGACTTGACAGGGTTAGGAGAGCAGTTCTTC.

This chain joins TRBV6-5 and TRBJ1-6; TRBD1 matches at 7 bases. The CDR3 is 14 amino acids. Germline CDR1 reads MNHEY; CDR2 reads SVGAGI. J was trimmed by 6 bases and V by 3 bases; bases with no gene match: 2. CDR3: CASSYTGANSPLHF. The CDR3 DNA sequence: TGTGCCAGCAGTTATACAGGGGCTAATTCACCCCTCCACTTT.

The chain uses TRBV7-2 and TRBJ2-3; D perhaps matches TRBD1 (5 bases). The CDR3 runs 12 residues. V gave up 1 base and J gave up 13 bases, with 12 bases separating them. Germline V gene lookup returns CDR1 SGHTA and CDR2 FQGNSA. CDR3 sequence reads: CASSLVSRTKYF. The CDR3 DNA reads TGTGCCAGCAGCTTAGTTAGCAGGACAAAGTATTTT.

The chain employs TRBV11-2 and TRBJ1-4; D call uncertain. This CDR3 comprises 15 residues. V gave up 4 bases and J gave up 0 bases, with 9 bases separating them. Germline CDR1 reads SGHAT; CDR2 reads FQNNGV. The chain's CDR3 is CASSSRRATNEKLFF. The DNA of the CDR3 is TGTGCCAGCAGCTCCCGACGGGCAACTAATGAAAAACTGTTTTTT. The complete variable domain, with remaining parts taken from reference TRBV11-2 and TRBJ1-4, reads EAGVAQSPRYKIIEKRQSVAFWCNPISGHATLYWYQQILGQGPKLLIQFQNNGVVDDSQLPKDRFSAERLKGVDSTLKIQPAKLEDSAVYLCASSSRRATNEKLFFGSGTQLSVL.

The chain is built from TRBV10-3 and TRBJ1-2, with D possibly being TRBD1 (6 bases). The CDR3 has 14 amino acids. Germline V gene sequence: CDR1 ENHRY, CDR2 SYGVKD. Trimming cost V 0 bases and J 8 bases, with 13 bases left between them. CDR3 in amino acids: CAISESQGRQGYTF. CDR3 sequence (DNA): TGTGCCATCAGTGAGTCCCAGGGGCGGCAGGGCTACACCTTC.

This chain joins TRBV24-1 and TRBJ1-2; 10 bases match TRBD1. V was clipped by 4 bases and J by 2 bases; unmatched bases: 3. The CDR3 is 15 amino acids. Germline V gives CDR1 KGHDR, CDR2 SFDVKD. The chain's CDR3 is CATSDQDRGNYGYTF. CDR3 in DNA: TGTGCCACCAGTGACCAGGACAGGGGGAACTATGGCTACACCTTC.

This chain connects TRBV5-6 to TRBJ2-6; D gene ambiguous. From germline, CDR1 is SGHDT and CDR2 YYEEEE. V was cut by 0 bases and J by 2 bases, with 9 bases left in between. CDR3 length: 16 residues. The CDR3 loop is CASSLVTRAGANVLTF. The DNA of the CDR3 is TGTGCCAGCAGCTTGGTGACCCGGGCTGGGGCCAACGTCCTGACTTTC.